The 22 T cell receptor beta chains below all came from one sample that was sequenced in a study of Ad26.COV2.S vaccination and SARS-CoV-2 variants (dated by TCRdb to the early 2020s). The treatment or condition label corresponds to: some 19 received Ad26.COV2.S at low or high dose, single or two shots; roughly 5 received placebo; per-sample allocation not given. For vaccine and placebo recipients, repertoires were sequenced using samples collected on day 63 after the first injection. The library relied on the immunoSEQ multiplex PCR assay. Not all clones reach the TCRdb copy of this immuneACCESS table, which keeps in-frame sequences only. Checked studies attribute under half of the gap to unresolved V genes and leave the rest unexplained. The sample yields nearly 400,000 clones; approximately 89% were counted once. The ten largest account for around 1.9% of the sample. The material was peripheral blood, obtained in a trial of Ad26.COV2.S vaccine versus placebo. The source is a person aged 18 to 59 who received the Ad26.COV2.S COVID-19 vaccine or a placebo.

This chain links TRBV12-5 with TRBJ2-1; TRBD2 aligns across 9 bases. The CDR3 is 16 residues long. V dropped 3 bases and J dropped 8; count of bases not matched to a gene: 11. The V gene's germline CDR1 is LGHNT and CDR2 FRNRAP. The CDR3 here is CASGFFVAGALDEQFF. The CDR3 DNA is TGTGCTAGTGGTTTTTTCGTAGCGGGAGCTCTGGATGAGCAGTTCTTC.

The CDR3 sequence is CASSDGVSISYEQYF. For the CDR3, the DNA is TGTGCCAGCAGTGACGGGGTCTCCATCTCCTACGAGCAGTACTTC. The chain employs TRBV6-1 and TRBJ2-7; tentatively, D is TRBD2 (5 bases). V was shortened by 3 bases and J by 0 bases, with 12 bases between the two germline ends. CDR3 length: 15 amino acids. Germline CDR1 reads MNHNS; CDR2 reads SASEGT.

The gene calls are TRBV29-1 and TRBJ2-1, with TRBD2 matching 9 bases. This CDR3 is built from 15 residues. V shed 6 bases, J shed 10 bases, and the junction held 16 bases outside the gene matches. Germline lookup yields CDR1 SQVTM and CDR2 ANQGSEA. CDR3 nucleotides: TGCAGCGTGGACTGGGGGACTAGCTATATTGGGGAGCAGTTCTTC. Translation: CSVDWGTSYIGEQFF.

The CDR3 region has the DNA TGTGCCAGCAGTGAAATAAGCAATCAGCCCCAGCATTTT. It translates to CASSEISNQPQHF. J is TRBJ1-5 and V is TRBV2; no clear D gene. The CDR3 runs to 13 residues. Trimming shortened V by 2 bases and J by 1 base, and 3 bases separated the two germline ends. Germline V gene sequence: CDR1 SNHLY, CDR2 FYNNEI.

This clone was seen a few times. The chain links TRBV9 to TRBJ1-5; TRBD1 is a possible D gene (6 bases). Germline-derived CDR1 and CDR2 are SGDLS and YYNGEE. This CDR3 has 15 amino acids. Trimming cost V 2 bases and J 6 bases, with 15 bases left between them. DNA of the CDR3: TGTGCCAGCAGCGTGGAGGGGCTAGGGGGTCAGCCCCAGCATTTT. Its protein is CASSVEGLGGQPQHF. The full variable domain, in which reference TRBV9 and TRBJ1-5 provide the parts outside the CDR3, is DSGVTQTPKHLITATGQRVTLRCSPRSGDLSVYWYQQSLDQGLQFLIQYYNGEERAKGNILERFSAQQFPDLHSELNLSSLELGDSALYFCASSVEGLGGQPQHFGDGTRLSIL.

The chain has TRBV5-1 and TRBJ2-7, with D tentatively TRBD2 (6 bases). Germline values: CDR1 SGHRS, CDR2 YFSETQ. V shed 5 bases and J shed 7 bases, with 22 bases lying between them. The CDR3 extends over 15 amino acids. The CDR3 coding sequence is TGCGCCAGCAGGGGACTCGGAGAAGCCTTTGGGGAGCAGTACTTC. Its protein product is CASRGLGEAFGEQYF.

The rearrangement links TRBV6-5 to TRBJ1-2, with TRBD1 matching over 8 bases. Germline V lookup: CDR1 MNHEY, CDR2 SVGAGI. The CDR3 extends over 15 amino acids. J gave up 7 bases and V 2 bases, and 9 bases lay outside the gene matches. This CDR3 is CASSYASDRVGGYTF. CDR3 nucleotide sequence: TGTGCCAGCAGTTACGCTTCGGACAGGGTGGGTGGCTACACCTTC.

This clone was seen a few times. J is TRBJ1-1 and V is TRBV28, with D uncertain. The germline V gene encodes CDR1 MDHEN and CDR2 SYDVKM. The CDR3 has 14 amino acids. V was cut by 3 bases and J by 1 base, with 9 bases left in between. The CDR3 coding sequence is TGTGCCAGCAGTTTTCCCAGGCGGAACACTGAAGCTTTCTTT. Amino acid sequence: CASSFPRRNTEAFF. The variable domain in full, completed from reference TRBV28 and TRBJ1-1, reads DVKVTQSSRYLVKRTGEKVFLECVQDMDHENMFWYRQDPGLGLRLIYFSYDVKMKEKGDIPEGYSVSREKKERFSLILESASTNQTSMYLCASSFPRRNTEAFFGQGTRLTVV.

The V call is TRBV6-5, the J call TRBJ1-5, with no clear D. This CDR3 comprises 15 residues. V lost 6 bases to trimming and J lost 2 bases, with 14 bases between them. The V gene's germline CDR1 is MNHEY and CDR2 SVGAGI. CDR3 loop: CASSLGRAGNQPQHF. In DNA form, the CDR3 reads TGTGCCAGCAGCCTCGGGAGGGCGGGCAATCAGCCCCAGCATTTT.

V is TRBV9 and J is TRBJ2-7, with D perhaps TRBD2 (6 bases). The CDR3 covers 13 residues. The V end lost 7 bases, the J end lost 6 bases, and 17 bases lay between the germline ends. Germline V lookup: CDR1 SGDLS, CDR2 YYNGEE. The CDR3 region is CASASEGEGEQYF. For the CDR3, the DNA is TGTGCCAGCGCCTCGGAGGGAGAGGGCGAGCAGTACTTC.

This sequence joins TRBV5-1 and TRBJ2-7; D might be TRBD1 or TRBD2, each matching 7 bases. The length of the CDR3 is 16 residues. Looked up from germline, CDR1 is SGHRS and CDR2 is YFSETQ. V lost 0 bases to trimming and J lost 0 bases, with 13 bases between them. The CDR3 region is CASSLEGGGSSYEQYF. Here the CDR3 DNA reads TGCGCCAGCAGCTTGGAAGGGGGCGGGAGCTCCTACGAGCAGTACTTC.

This clone came up a few times. The V call is TRBV5-1, the J call TRBJ2-1; 10 nucleotides align to TRBD2. CDR3 length equals 14 residues. Trimming cost V 4 bases and J 10 bases; bases outside gene matches: 8. Germline V lookup: CDR1 SGHRS, CDR2 YFSETQ. CDR3 loop: CASSEGTSVPEQFF. The CDR3 DNA sequence: TGCGCCAGCAGCGAAGGGACTAGCGTACCAGAGCAGTTCTTC.

On this clone itself: The conserved phenylalanine or tryptophan is not found at the CDR3 terminus, so this likely reflects a read error. No DNA is shown, since the ends of the CDR3 on it are uncertain; the CDR3 is the one TCRdb lists. The V call is TRBV15, the J call TRBJ1-3. From germline, CDR1 is LNHNV and CDR2 YYDKDF (reference sequence). The CDR3 spans 19 residues, counting both ends. CDR3 sequence: CATSRVGNFLGILSGTLQA.

This chain connects TRBV27 to TRBJ2-1; the match to TRBD2 covers 7 bases. In germline, CDR1 is MNHEY, CDR2 SMNVEV (reference sequence). The CDR3 length is 15 residues. Trimming took 7 bases from V and 4 from J; bases not matched to a gene: 10. DNA of the CDR3: TGTGCCAGCACCACAGCGGGGAAGGGGTACAATGAGCAGTTCTTC. Protein: CASTTAGKGYNEQFF.

The chain uses TRBV11-1 and TRBJ2-7; 11 nucleotides align to TRBD2. The V gene end was trimmed by 1 base and the J gene end by 7 bases; junction bases not matched to a gene: 0. The CDR3 is 13 amino acids. Germline V gives CDR1 SGHAT, CDR2 FQDESV (reference sequence). In DNA, the CDR3 is TGTGCCAGCAGCTTAGGACTAGCGGGGGAGCAGTACTTC. Translating gives CASSLGLAGEQYF.

V and J are TRBV5-4 and TRBJ2-5; D ambiguous. CDR3 length: 14 amino acids. V was clipped by 6 bases and J by 0 bases, with 12 bases between them. Germline-derived CDR1 and CDR2 are SGHNT and YYREEE (reference sequence). The DNA for the CDR3 is TGTGCCAGCAATCGTAGAGGTGACCAAGAGACCCAGTACTTC. It specifies CASNRRGDQETQYF.

Notes on this clone: This sample also contains other DNA sequences that code for the same CDR3. The CDR3 region has the DNA TGTGCCACCAGCAGAGAGGGCAGGAATCAGCCCCAGCATTTT. It specifies CATSREGRNQPQHF. The rearrangement uses TRBV15 and TRBJ1-5; D not certain. The CDR3 is made up of 14 amino acids. Deletions cut 0 bases from V and 4 bases from J, with 7 bases between. Germline loops: CDR1 LNHNV, CDR2 YYDKDF (reference sequence).

The chain carries TRBV28 and TRBJ1-1; D is possibly TRBD1 (5 bases). Trimming took off 6 bases at V and 1 base at J, with 18 bases between the two ends. Germline V lookup: CDR1 MDHEN, CDR2 SYDVKM. This CDR3 region has 16 residues. CDR3 sequence (DNA): TGTGCCAGCAGACAGGTATGGGGTTTGTCGAACACTGAAGCTTTCTTT. Its translation: CASRQVWGLSNTEAFF.

The J gene is TRBJ1-1, the V gene TRBV27; 12 nucleotides align to TRBD1. Per the germline V gene, CDR1 is MNHEY and CDR2 is SMNVEV (reference sequence). This CDR3 contains 15 residues. The V and J ends lost 5 bases and 11 bases, in that order; junction bases with no gene match: 12. The CDR3 is CASSGTGGRPGEAFF. For the CDR3, the DNA is TGTGCCAGCAGTGGGACAGGGGGCAGGCCGGGGGAGGCTTTCTTT.

This clone was counted a single time. CDR3 nucleotide sequence: TGTGCCAGCAGCCTAAGACTAGTGCTTAGCGAGCAGTACTTC. Translated: CASSLRLVLSEQYF. V gene TRBV5-5 combines with J gene TRBJ2-7, with D possibly being TRBD2 (6 bases). The V and J ends lost 4 bases and 6 bases respectively, with 17 bases between them. Germline assignment: CDR1 SGHKS and CDR2 YYEKEE (reference sequence). The CDR3 covers 14 residues.

CDR3 sequence reads: CASRHTGPMNTEAFF. As DNA, the CDR3 is TGTGCCAGCAGACATACTGGACCGATGAACACTGAAGCTTTCTTT. The J gene is TRBJ1-1, the V gene TRBV5-6; D not certain. Trimming removed 5 bases from V and 0 bases from J, with 14 bases in between. In germline, CDR1 is SGHDT, CDR2 YYEEEE. There are 15 residues in the CDR3.

For the CDR3, the DNA is TGTGCAAGTCGCCCTTGGGGTAGTTCGGGACTAGCGGGAAAGATTAATACAGATACGCAGTATTTT. Translation gives CASRPWGSSGLAGKINTDTQYF. The chain has TRBV12-2 and TRBJ2-3; the DNA was not compared with TRBD2, the D call given in the table. TRBV12-2 corresponds to a pseudogene. The CDR3 loop spans 22 amino acids.